This T cell receptor beta chain was sequenced for a study of PD-L1 blockade in urothelial cancer. Data came from immunoSEQ multiplex PCR; TCRdb stores just in-frame clones and leaves some out. The repertoire holds around 130,000 clones, with roughly 84% as singletons. Time point specified: pretreatment peripheral blood. Germline V gene sequence: CDR1 MDHEN, CDR2 SYDVKM. This CDR3 comprises 12 residues. Trimming took 6 bases from V and 8 from J, leaving 13 bases between them. V usage is TRBV28 and J usage is TRBJ1-2; tentatively, D is TRBD1 (6 bases). The source was PBMCs, collected around atezolizumab (anti-PD-L1) treatment. This clonotype originated in a man aged 50 to 60 with urothelial cancer. CDR3 amino acids: CASRGGGYGYTF. The CDR3 DNA follows: TGTGCCAGCAGAGGGGGGGGTTACGGCTACACCTTC.